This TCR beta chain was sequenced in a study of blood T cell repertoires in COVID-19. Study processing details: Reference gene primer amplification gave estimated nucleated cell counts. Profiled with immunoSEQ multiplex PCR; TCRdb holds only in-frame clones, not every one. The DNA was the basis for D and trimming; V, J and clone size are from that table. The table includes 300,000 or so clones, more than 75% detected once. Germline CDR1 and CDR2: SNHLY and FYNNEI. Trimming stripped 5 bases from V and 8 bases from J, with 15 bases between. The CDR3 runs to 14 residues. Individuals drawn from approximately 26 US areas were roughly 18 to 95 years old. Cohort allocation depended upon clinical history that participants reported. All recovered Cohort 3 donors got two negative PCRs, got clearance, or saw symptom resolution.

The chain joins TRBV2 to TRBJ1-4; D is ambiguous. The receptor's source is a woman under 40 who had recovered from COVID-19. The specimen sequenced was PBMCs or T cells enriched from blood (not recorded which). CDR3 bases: TGTGCCAGCAGTCGGAGGGTCATGGGCGAAAAACTGTTTTTT. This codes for CASSRRVMGEKLFF.